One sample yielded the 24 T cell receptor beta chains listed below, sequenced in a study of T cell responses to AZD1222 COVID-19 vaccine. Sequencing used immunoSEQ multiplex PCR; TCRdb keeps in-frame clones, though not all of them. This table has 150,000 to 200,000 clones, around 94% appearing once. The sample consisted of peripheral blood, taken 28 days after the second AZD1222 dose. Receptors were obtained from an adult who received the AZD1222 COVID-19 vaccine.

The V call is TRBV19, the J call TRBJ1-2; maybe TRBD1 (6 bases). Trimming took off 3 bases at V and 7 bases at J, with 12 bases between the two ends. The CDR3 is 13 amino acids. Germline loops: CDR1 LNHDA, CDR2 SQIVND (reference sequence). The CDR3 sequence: CASSMSRGIGYTF. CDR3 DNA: TGTGCCAGTAGTATGTCCAGGGGAATTGGCTACACCTTC.

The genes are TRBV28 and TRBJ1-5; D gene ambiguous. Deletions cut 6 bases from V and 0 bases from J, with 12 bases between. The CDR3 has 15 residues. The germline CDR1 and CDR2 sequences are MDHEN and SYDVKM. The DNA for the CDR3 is TGTGCCAGCAGGTCAGAGGGTGGTAGCAATCAGCCCCAGCATTTT. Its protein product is CASRSEGGSNQPQHF.

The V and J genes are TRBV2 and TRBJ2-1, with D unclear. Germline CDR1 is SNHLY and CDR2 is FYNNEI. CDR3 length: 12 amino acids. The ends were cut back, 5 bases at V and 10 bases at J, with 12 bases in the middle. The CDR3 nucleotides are TGTGCCAGCAGTCTGGGGATCTGGGAGCAGTTCTTC. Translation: CASSLGIWEQFF.

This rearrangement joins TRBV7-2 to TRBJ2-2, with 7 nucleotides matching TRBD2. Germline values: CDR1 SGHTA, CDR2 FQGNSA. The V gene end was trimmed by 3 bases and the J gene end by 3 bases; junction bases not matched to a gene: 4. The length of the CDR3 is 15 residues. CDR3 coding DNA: TGTGCCAGCAGCTTTAGGGACTATTACACCGGGGAGCTGTTTTTT. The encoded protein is CASSFRDYYTGELFF.

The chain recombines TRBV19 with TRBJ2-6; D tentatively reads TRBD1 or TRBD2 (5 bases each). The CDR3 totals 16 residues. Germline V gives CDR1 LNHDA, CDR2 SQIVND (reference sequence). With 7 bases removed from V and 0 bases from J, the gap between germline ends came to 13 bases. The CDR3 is CASTPGRISGANVLTF. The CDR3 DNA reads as TGTGCCAGTACCCCGGGACGGATCTCTGGGGCCAACGTCCTGACTTTC.

The DNA for the CDR3 is TGTGCCAGCAGCCATGGGGGAAATTCACCCCTCCACTTT. Encoded protein: CASSHGGNSPLHF. The chain links TRBV3-1 (or the pseudogene TRBV3-2) to TRBJ1-6, with a possible D match to TRBD1 (5 bases). CDR1 is LGHDT, CDR2 YNNKEL, per germline (reference sequence). Trimming took 3 bases from V and 7 from J, leaving 7 bases between them. This CDR3 has 13 residues.

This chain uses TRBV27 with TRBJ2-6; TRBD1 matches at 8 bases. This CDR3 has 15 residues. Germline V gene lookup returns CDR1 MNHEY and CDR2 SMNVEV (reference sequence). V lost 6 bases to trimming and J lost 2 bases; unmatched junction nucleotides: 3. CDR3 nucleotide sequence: TGTGCCAGCAGCCGGACAGGGACTGGGGCCAACGTCCTGACTTTC. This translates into CASSRTGTGANVLTF. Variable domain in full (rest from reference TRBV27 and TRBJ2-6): EAQVTQNPRYLITVTGKKLTVTCSQNMNHEYMSWYRQDPGLGLRQIYYSMNVEVTDKGDVPEGYKVSRKEKRNFPLILESPSPNQTSLYFCASSRTGTGANVLTFGAGSRLTVL.

The DNA for the CDR3 is TGTGCCAGCAGTGAGCTAGGGAATAATCAGCCCCAGCATTTT. Its protein is CASSELGNNQPQHF. This chain links TRBV6-1 with TRBJ1-5; D gene ambiguous. The CDR3 spans 14 residues. From germline, CDR1 is MNHNS and CDR2 SASEGT. V was clipped by 3 bases and J by 4 bases, with 10 bases between them.

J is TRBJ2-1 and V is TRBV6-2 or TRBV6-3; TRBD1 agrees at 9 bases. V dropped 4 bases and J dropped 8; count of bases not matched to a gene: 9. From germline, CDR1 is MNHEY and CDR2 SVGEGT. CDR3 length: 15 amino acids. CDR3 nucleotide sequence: TGTGCCAGCAGTTGGGCCGGACAGGGGACGCATGAGCAGTTCTTC. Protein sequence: CASSWAGQGTHEQFF.

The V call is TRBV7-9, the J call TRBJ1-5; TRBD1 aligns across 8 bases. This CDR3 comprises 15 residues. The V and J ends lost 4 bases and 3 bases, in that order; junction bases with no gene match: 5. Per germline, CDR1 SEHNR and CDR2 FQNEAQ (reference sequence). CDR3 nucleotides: TGTGCCAGCAGCTCCCAGGGGGCAACCAATCAGCCCCAGCATTTT. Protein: CASSSQGATNQPQHF.

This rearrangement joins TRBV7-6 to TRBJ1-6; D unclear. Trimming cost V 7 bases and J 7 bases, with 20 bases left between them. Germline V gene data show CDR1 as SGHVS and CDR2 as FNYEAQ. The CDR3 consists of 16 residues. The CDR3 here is CASTEWRQVENSPLHF. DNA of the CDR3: TGTGCCAGCACCGAGTGGAGGCAGGTTGAGAATTCACCCCTCCACTTT.

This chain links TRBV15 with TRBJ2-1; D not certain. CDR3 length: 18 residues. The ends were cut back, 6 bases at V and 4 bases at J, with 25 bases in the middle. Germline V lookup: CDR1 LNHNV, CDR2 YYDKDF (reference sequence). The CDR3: CATRWSDGSSRRYNEQFF. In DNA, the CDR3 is TGTGCCACCAGATGGTCCGACGGATCATCGCGGCGATACAATGAGCAGTTCTTC.

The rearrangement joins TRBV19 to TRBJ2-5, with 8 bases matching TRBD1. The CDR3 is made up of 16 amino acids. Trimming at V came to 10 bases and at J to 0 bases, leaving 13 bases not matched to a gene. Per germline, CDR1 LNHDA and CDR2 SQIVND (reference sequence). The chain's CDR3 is CATAPWDRLHQETQYF. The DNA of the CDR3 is TGTGCCACCGCACCCTGGGACAGGCTACACCAAGAGACCCAGTACTTC.

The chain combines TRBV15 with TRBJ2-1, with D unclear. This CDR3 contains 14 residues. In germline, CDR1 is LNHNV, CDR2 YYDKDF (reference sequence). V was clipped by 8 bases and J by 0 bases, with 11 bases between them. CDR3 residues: CATSHVSSYNEQFF. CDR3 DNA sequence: TGTGCCACCTCCCACGTAAGCTCCTACAATGAGCAGTTCTTC. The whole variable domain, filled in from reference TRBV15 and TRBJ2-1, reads DAMVIQNPRYQVTQFGKPVTLSCSQTLNHNVMYWYQQKSSQAPKLLFHYYDKDFNNEADTPDNFQSRRPNTSFCFLDIRSPGLGDTAMYLCATSHVSSYNEQFFGPGTRLTVL.

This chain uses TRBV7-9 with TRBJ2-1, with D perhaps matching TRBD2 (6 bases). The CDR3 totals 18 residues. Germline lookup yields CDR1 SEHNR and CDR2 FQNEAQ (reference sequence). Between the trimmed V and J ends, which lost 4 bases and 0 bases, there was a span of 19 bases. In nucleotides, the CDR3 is TGTGCCAGCAGCTCTCTTGGTCGGGTCGGGAGCTCCTACAATGAGCAGTTCTTC. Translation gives CASSSLGRVGSSYNEQFF.

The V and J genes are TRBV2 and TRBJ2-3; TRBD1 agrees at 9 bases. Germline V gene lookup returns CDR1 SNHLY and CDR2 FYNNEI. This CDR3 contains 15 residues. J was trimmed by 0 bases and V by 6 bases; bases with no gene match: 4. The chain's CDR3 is CASRRQGVSTDTQYF. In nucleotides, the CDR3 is TGTGCCAGCAGAAGACAGGGGGTTAGCACAGATACGCAGTATTTT.

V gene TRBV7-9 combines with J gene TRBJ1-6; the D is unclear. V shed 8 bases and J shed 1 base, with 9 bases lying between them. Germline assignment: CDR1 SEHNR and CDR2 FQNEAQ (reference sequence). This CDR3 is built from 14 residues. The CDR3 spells CASGLESYNSPLHF. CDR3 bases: TGTGCCAGCGGCCTGGAGTCCTATAATTCACCCCTCCACTTT. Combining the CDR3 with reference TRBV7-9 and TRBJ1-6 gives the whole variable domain DTGVSQNPRHKITKRGQNVTFRCDPISEHNRLYWYRQTLGQGPEFLTYFQNEAQLEKSRLLSDRFSAERPKGSFSTLEIQRTEQGDSAMYLCASGLESYNSPLHFGNGTRLTVT.

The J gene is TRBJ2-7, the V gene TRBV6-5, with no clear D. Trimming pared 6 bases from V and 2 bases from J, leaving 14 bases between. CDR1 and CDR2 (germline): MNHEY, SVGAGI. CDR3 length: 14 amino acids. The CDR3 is CASSPDQIAYEQYF. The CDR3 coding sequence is TGTGCCAGCAGCCCAGATCAAATCGCCTACGAGCAGTACTTC.

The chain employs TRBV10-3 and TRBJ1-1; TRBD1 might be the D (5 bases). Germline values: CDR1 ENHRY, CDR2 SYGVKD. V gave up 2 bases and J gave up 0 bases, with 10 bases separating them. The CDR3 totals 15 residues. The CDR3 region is CAISEDQGMNTEAFF. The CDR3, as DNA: TGTGCCATCAGTGAGGACCAGGGCATGAACACTGAAGCTTTCTTT.

CDR3 in DNA: TGTGCCAGCAGCTCTGGGACTAGCGGGTACGAGCAGTACTTC. Translating gives CASSSGTSGYEQYF. V usage is TRBV7-8 and J usage is TRBJ2-7, with 12 bases lining up with TRBD2. The CDR3 runs 14 residues. Germline CDR1 reads SGHVS; CDR2 reads FQNEAQ. J was trimmed by 4 bases and V by 4 bases; bases with no gene match: 2.

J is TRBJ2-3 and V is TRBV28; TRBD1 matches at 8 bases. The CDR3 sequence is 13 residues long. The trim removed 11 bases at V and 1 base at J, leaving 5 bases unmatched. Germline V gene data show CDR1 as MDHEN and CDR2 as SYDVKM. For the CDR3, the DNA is TGTGCCGGCAAGACAGGGGGCACAGATACGCAGTATTTT. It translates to CAGKTGGTDTQYF.

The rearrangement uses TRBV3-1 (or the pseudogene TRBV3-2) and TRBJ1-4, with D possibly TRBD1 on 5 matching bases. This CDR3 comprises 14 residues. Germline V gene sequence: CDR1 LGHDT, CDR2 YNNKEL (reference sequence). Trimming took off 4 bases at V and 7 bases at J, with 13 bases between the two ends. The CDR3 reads CASSLGERGEKLFF. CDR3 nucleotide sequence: TGTGCCAGCAGCCTAGGGGAACGGGGTGAAAAACTGTTTTTT.

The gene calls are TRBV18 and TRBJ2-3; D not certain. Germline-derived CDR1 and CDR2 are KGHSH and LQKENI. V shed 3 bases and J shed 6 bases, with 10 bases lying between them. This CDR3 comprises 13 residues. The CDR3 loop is CASSPTLGDTQYF. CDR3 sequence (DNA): TGTGCCAGCTCACCGACATTAGGTGATACGCAGTATTTT.

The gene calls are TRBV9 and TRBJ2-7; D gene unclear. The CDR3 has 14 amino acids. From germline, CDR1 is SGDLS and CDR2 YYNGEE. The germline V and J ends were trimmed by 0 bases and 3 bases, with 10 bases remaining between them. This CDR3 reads CASSVGDKDYEQYF. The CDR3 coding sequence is TGTGCCAGCAGCGTAGGTGACAAAGACTACGAGCAGTACTTC. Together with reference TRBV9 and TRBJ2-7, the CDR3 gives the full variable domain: DSGVTQTPKHLITATGQRVTLRCSPRSGDLSVYWYQQSLDQGLQFLIQYYNGEERAKGNILERFSAQQFPDLHSELNLSSLELGDSALYFCASSVGDKDYEQYFGPGTRLTVT.